What follows describes a single T cell receptor (beta chain). The antigen remains undetermined. The data were obtained in a study of cytomegalovirus exposure and HLA in healthy donors. Findings and caveats of the study: Accounts indicate the classifier identified cytomegalovirus status with strong specificity and sensitivity. A few chains tied to CMV proved CMV antigen-specific in vitro.

Some clones are missing from TCRdb's copy, which holds only in-frame ones; the method was immunoSEQ multiplex PCR. Among 150,000 to 200,000 clones listed, about 85% were seen once. Germline V gene lookup returns CDR1 LNHDA and CDR2 SQIVND (reference sequence). The CDR3 consists of 13 residues. V was clipped by 6 bases and J by 4 bases, with 11 bases between them. From the approximately 120-subject validation cohort, which was separate from the approximately 700-subject first cohort, the donors were drawn. V usage is TRBV19 and J usage is TRBJ2-3; perhaps TRBD2 as D (5 bases). This TCR derives from a man aged 25-45 years in good health and CMV-seropositive. The specimen sequenced was PBMCs. Here the CDR3 reads CASRLRGADTQYF. Written as DNA, the CDR3 is TGTGCCAGTAGACTCCGGGGAGCAGATACGCAGTATTTT.